A selection of T cell receptor beta chains follows, all from one sample in a study of T cell responses to AZD1222 COVID-19 vaccine. TCRdb's table, derived via immunoSEQ multiplex PCR, lists solely in-frame clones and lacks some. The profile shows tens of thousands of clones, 75% to 90% of them singletons. The sample here was peripheral blood, taken on day 0 of AZD1222 vaccination. The receptors were sampled from an adult in good health. CDR3s include the opening cysteine and the closing phenylalanine or tryptophan. Fields, in order: J gene, V gene, clone size, CDR3 protein. Expanded clones are given a class, and other clones once, few, many or no size at all.

J gene: TRBJ2-5
V gene: TRBV6-5
clone size: once
CDR3 protein: CASSLAGGGLETQYF

J gene: TRBJ1-1
V gene: TRBV12-3/TRBV12-4
clone size: NA
CDR3 protein: CASSVWTAKAFF

J gene: TRBJ2-7
V gene: TRBV4-1
clone size: NA
CDR3 protein: CASSQEGGDEQYF

J gene: TRBJ1-2
V gene: TRBV7-2
clone size: NA
CDR3 protein: CASSNYESRDREGYAF

J gene: TRBJ2-5
V gene: TRBV10-3
clone size: NA
CDR3 protein: CAINQGGGETQYF

J gene: TRBJ2-7
V gene: TRBV5-4
clone size: NA
CDR3 protein: CASSLGAGTSGTYEQYF

J gene: TRBJ2-5
V gene: TRBV5-4
clone size: NA
CDR3 protein: CASSSQDIFKTQYF

J gene: TRBJ2-5
V gene: TRBV7-2
clone size: NA
CDR3 protein: CASSLGVATGETQYF

J gene: TRBJ2-2
V gene: TRBV3-1/TRBV3-2
clone size: NA
CDR3 protein: CASSQTGTSGRSGTGELFF

J gene: TRBJ1-5
V gene: TRBV27
clone size: NA
CDR3 protein: CASKPGSNQPQHF

J gene: TRBJ1-1
V gene: TRBV7-9
clone size: NA
CDR3 protein: CASSLRGREAFF

J gene: TRBJ2-1
V gene: TRBV7-7
clone size: NA
CDR3 protein: CASSLGGRAYNEQFF

J gene: TRBJ1-2
V gene: TRBV6-5
clone size: NA
CDR3 protein: CASSYDGTGNYGYTF

J gene: TRBJ1-1
V gene: TRBV5-5
clone size: NA
CDR3 protein: CASSMDPGAGTEAFF

J gene: TRBJ2-1
V gene: TRBV10-1
clone size: NA
CDR3 protein: CASSPSRSGVRNEQFF

J gene: TRBJ1-6
V gene: TRBV9
clone size: NA
CDR3 protein: CASSLGGTGNSPLHF

J gene: TRBJ1-6
V gene: TRBV13
clone size: few
CDR3 protein: CASSSSGLYPLHF

J gene: TRBJ2-7
V gene: TRBV2
clone size: NA
CDR3 protein: CASSDVAGDSYEQYF

J gene: TRBJ2-2
V gene: TRBV5-1
clone size: NA
CDR3 protein: CASSSGQAAGELFF

J gene: TRBJ2-6
V gene: TRBV15
clone size: NA
CDR3 protein: CATSRPGNGANVLTF

J gene: TRBJ1-5
V gene: TRBV28
clone size: once
CDR3 protein: CASSPTQTSNQPQHF

J gene: TRBJ1-2
V gene: TRBV9
clone size: NA
CDR3 protein: CASSFTGTGLFSRSGYTF

J gene: TRBJ1-3
V gene: TRBV4-1
clone size: NA
CDR3 protein: CASSQDSDLSANTIYF

J gene: TRBJ2-7
V gene: TRBV6-5
clone size: NA
CDR3 protein: CASGGPNIYEQYF

J gene: TRBJ1-2
V gene: TRBV11-2
clone size: NA
CDR3 protein: CASSSLRDSSNYGYTF

J gene: TRBJ2-1
V gene: TRBV7-2
clone size: NA
CDR3 protein: CASSLALVREQFF

J gene: TRBJ2-1
V gene: TRBV12-3/TRBV12-4
clone size: NA
CDR3 protein: CATGLGREKVQFF

J gene: TRBJ1-1
V gene: TRBV5-1
clone size: NA
CDR3 protein: CASSLEGWGRVNTEAFF

J gene: TRBJ1-4
V gene: TRBV29-1
clone size: once
CDR3 protein: CSVERTEKLFF

J gene: TRBJ2-1
V gene: TRBV5-4
clone size: NA
CDR3 protein: CASSAGLAGSNEQFF

J gene: TRBJ2-2
V gene: TRBV12-5
clone size: NA
CDR3 protein: CASGLVEGELFF

J gene: TRBJ1-3
V gene: TRBV19
clone size: NA
CDR3 protein: CASRIGTGASNTIYF

J gene: TRBJ1-1
V gene: TRBV5-1
clone size: NA
CDR3 protein: CASSVRRGNTEAFF

J gene: TRBJ2-1
V gene: TRBV3-1/TRBV3-2
clone size: NA
CDR3 protein: CASSPGGSLSSYNEQFF

J gene: TRBJ1-5
V gene: TRBV2
clone size: once
CDR3 protein: CASSEKGWGYSNQPQHF

J gene: TRBJ1-5
V gene: TRBV2
clone size: NA
CDR3 protein: CASSEEMGNQPQHF

J gene: TRBJ2-1
V gene: TRBV12-3/TRBV12-4
clone size: few
CDR3 protein: CASSLGREREQFF

J gene: TRBJ1-1
V gene: TRBV4-3
clone size: NA
CDR3 protein: CASSQLGQMNTEAFF

J gene: TRBJ2-7
V gene: TRBV5-1
clone size: NA
CDR3 protein: CASSWTLAGGSYEQYF

J gene: TRBJ2-1
V gene: TRBV13
clone size: NA
CDR3 protein: CASSRTPSSYNEQFF

J gene: TRBJ2-7
V gene: TRBV4-1
clone size: few
CDR3 protein: CASSQDRLAVYSEQYF

J gene: TRBJ1-1
V gene: TRBV6-6
clone size: NA
CDR3 protein: CASSYGRDKNTEAFF

J gene: TRBJ2-2
V gene: TRBV19
clone size: NA
CDR3 protein: CASSRASGRVTGELFF

J gene: TRBJ2-5
V gene: TRBV6-5
clone size: NA
CDR3 protein: CASSYQSGRGETQYF

J gene: TRBJ2-5
V gene: TRBV29-1
clone size: NA
CDR3 protein: CSVLQGPQETQYF

J gene: TRBJ2-7
V gene: TRBV21-1
clone size: few
CDR3 protein: CASSTDSHLENEQYF

J gene: TRBJ2-7
V gene: TRBV4-1
clone size: NA
CDR3 protein: CASSASPRDTPYF

J gene: TRBJ1-4
V gene: TRBV18
clone size: NA
CDR3 protein: CASSPRGQGRATNEKLFF

J gene: TRBJ2-7
V gene: TRBV7-9
clone size: NA
CDR3 protein: CASSHQLAGEAYEQYF

J gene: TRBJ2-7
V gene: TRBV4-3
clone size: NA
CDR3 protein: CASSQEISGRSYEQYF

J gene: TRBJ2-3
V gene: TRBV13
clone size: NA
CDR3 protein: CASSFGPDTQYF

J gene: TRBJ2-2
V gene: TRBV7-7
clone size: NA
CDR3 protein: CASSSEQDRGGLADLNTGELFF

J gene: TRBJ2-7
V gene: TRBV6-2/TRBV6-3
clone size: few
CDR3 protein: CASSNPGLAGYEQYF

J gene: TRBJ1-1
V gene: TRBV4-1
clone size: NA
CDR3 protein: CASSQVLSAEAFF

J gene: TRBJ2-7
V gene: TRBV19
clone size: NA
CDR3 protein: CASTQGDRGEQYF

J gene: TRBJ1-1
V gene: TRBV18
clone size: NA
CDR3 protein: CASSPDRGNTEAFF

J gene: TRBJ2-2
V gene: TRBV10-3
clone size: NA
CDR3 protein: CAISGDRDHTGELFF

J gene: TRBJ2-2
V gene: TRBV5-1
clone size: NA
CDR3 protein: CASSLGGNTGELFF

J gene: TRBJ1-3
V gene: TRBV6-1
clone size: NA
CDR3 protein: CASSDRNMGNTIYF

J gene: TRBJ2-2
V gene: TRBV12-3/TRBV12-4
clone size: NA
CDR3 protein: CASRSTGELFF